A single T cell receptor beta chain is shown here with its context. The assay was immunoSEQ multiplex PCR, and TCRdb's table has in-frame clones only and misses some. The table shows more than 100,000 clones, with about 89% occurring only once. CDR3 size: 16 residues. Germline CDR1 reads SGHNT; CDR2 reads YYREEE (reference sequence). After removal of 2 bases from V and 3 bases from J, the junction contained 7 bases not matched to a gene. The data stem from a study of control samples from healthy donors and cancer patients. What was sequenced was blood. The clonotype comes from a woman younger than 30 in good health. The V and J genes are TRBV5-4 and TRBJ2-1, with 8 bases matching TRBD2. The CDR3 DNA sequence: TGTGCCAGCAGCTTCCCCGCGGGGGGCCACTACAATGAGCAGTTCTTC. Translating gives CASSFPAGGHYNEQFF.